Below are 26 T cell receptor beta chains sequenced from a single sample in a study of T cell changes during pregnancy in multiple sclerosis (dated 2019 in TCRdb). The library was prepared using the immunoSEQ multiplex PCR assay. This immuneACCESS table, as held by TCRdb, lists in-frame sequences with V and J called but not all clones. Of the missing ones, under half trace to an unresolved V gene in checked studies; the others have no known cause. The sample table lists about 31,000 clones, approximately 86% of them with a count of one. 0.6% to 0.8% of the sample is in the top ten clones. This material consisted of CD4+ T cells from peripheral blood mononuclear cells, taken in the first trimester of pregnancy. The receptors shown here come from a female donor in good health, enrolled as a control in a pregnancy study.

This chain links TRBV19 with TRBJ2-4; 12 bases match TRBD2. The germline V gene encodes CDR1 LNHDA and CDR2 SQIVND (reference sequence). The CDR3 contains 20 residues. The junction had 11 bases not matched to a gene; V was cut back by 2 bases and J by 0 bases. The CDR3 loop is CASSIILTSGGNLAKNIQYF. In DNA form, the CDR3 reads TGTGCCAGTAGTATAATTCTAACTAGCGGGGGGAATTTAGCCAAAAACATTCAGTACTTC.

The V gene is TRBV4-2, the J gene TRBJ1-2; no clear D gene. V was shortened by 1 base and J by 2 bases, with 8 bases between the two germline ends. The CDR3 spans 14 residues. CDR1 and CDR2 (germline): LGHNA, YNFKEQ. CDR3 sequence: CASSQVLENYGYTF. For the CDR3, the DNA is TGTGCCAGCAGCCAAGTTCTCGAGAACTATGGCTACACCTTC.

The V and J genes are TRBV25-1 and TRBJ1-5, with D perhaps matching TRBD1 (6 bases). Looked up from germline, CDR1 is MGHDK and CDR2 is SYGVNS. V was shortened by 1 base and J by 7 bases, with 14 bases between the two germline ends. The CDR3 is made up of 15 amino acids. The CDR3 spells CASSESRAGDQPQHF. For the CDR3, the DNA is TGTGCCAGCAGTGAATCAAGGGCAGGGGACCAGCCCCAGCATTTT.

CDR3 protein: CASSVGQLLYSNQPQHF. Here the CDR3 DNA reads TGTGCCAGCAGCGTGGGACAGCTACTTTATAGCAATCAGCCCCAGCATTTT. This chain joins TRBV5-8 and TRBJ1-5; 7 positions agree with TRBD1. This CDR3 region has 17 residues. V lost 4 bases, J lost 0 bases, and 10 bases stayed unmatched. The germline V gene encodes CDR1 SGHTS and CDR2 YDEGEE.

This clone was seen a single time. This chain uses TRBV6-6 with TRBJ1-5; D may be TRBD1 (5 bases). CDR1 is MNHNY, CDR2 SVGAGI, per germline (reference sequence). With 7 bases removed from V and 7 bases from J, the gap between germline ends came to 11 bases. This CDR3 comprises 12 residues. CDR3 amino acids: CASTGFEQPQHF. The CDR3 DNA is TGTGCCAGCACAGGGTTCGAGCAGCCCCAGCATTTT.

The CDR3 here is CASSLVQGMGYGYTF. As DNA, the CDR3 is TGTGCCAGCAGCTTAGTTCAGGGGATGGGCTATGGCTACACCTTC. The V gene is TRBV7-2, the J gene TRBJ1-2; the D gene is possibly TRBD1 (6 bases). CDR1 is SGHTA, CDR2 FQGNSA, per germline. The germline V and J ends were trimmed by 1 base and 4 bases, with 13 bases remaining between them. The CDR3 is 15 amino acids. Drawing the rest from reference TRBV7-2 and TRBJ1-2, the complete variable domain is GAGVSQSPSNKVTEKGKDVELRCDPISGHTALYWYRQSLGQGLEFLIYFQGNSAPDKSGLPSDRFSAERTGGSVSTLTIQRTQQEDSAVYLCASSLVQGMGYGYTFGSGTRLTVV.

Turning to this clone: The sample carries other DNA sequences with the same CDR3. V and J are TRBV7-3 and TRBJ2-2; 14 bases are shared with TRBD2. The length of the CDR3 is 16 residues. The ends lost 5 bases at V and 5 bases at J; junction bases unmatched: 4. Germline V CDR1 and CDR2: SGHTA, FQGTGA. The CDR3 protein is CASSLGLAGATGELFF. The DNA for the CDR3 is TGTGCCAGCAGCCTGGGACTAGCGGGGGCGACCGGGGAGCTGTTTTTT.

The rearrangement uses TRBV30 and TRBJ1-4; perhaps TRBD1 as D (6 bases). Germline-derived CDR1 and CDR2 are GTSNPN and SVGIG (reference sequence). Trimming cost V 3 bases and J 7 bases, with 15 bases left between them. The CDR3 covers 14 residues. Here the CDR3 DNA reads TGTGCCTGGAGGGCATCAGGGGCGGTTGAAAAACTGTTTTTT. The encoded protein is CAWRASGAVEKLFF. Together with reference TRBV30 and TRBJ1-4, the CDR3 gives the full variable domain: SQTIHQWPATLVQPVGSPLSLECTVEGTSNPNLYWYRQAAGRGLQLLFYSVGIGQISSEVPQNLSASRPQDRQFILSSKKLLLSDSGFYLCAWRASGAVEKLFFGSGTQLSVL.

The rearrangement joins TRBV19 to TRBJ1-5; D not certain. The germline V gene has CDR1 LNHDA and CDR2 SQIVND (reference sequence). The V end lost 2 bases, the J end lost 1 base, and 9 bases lay between the germline ends. CDR3 length: 15 residues. The CDR3 spells CASSIMAGSNQPQHF. The CDR3 nucleotides read TGTGCCAGTAGTATAATGGCAGGAAGCAATCAGCCCCAGCATTTT.

The chain uses TRBV19 and TRBJ1-1; 10 nucleotides align to TRBD1. Germline CDR1 LNHDA, CDR2 SQIVND (reference sequence). V lost 3 bases and J lost 8; bases outside the gene matches: 0. The CDR3 loop spans 12 amino acids. CDR3 DNA sequence: TGTGCCAGTAGTATGGGACAGGGGGAAGCTTTCTTT. This encodes CASSMGQGEAFF.

The sample holds one count of this clone. The genes are TRBV11-2 and TRBJ1-1, with 7 bases that match TRBD1. The V gene end was trimmed by 1 base and the J gene end by 5 bases; junction bases not matched to a gene: 4. This CDR3 region has 14 residues. The V gene's germline CDR1 is SGHAT and CDR2 FQNNGV. The DNA of the CDR3 is TGTGCCAGCAGCTTAGGAGGGGGCCGGACTGAAGCTTTCTTT. Protein sequence: CASSLGGGRTEAFF.

The CDR3 bases are TGCAGCGTTGCAGTTTTCGGAGGTTTTGCCACTGAAGCTTTCTTT. Translating it yields CSVAVFGGFATEAFF. The chain carries TRBV29-1 and TRBJ1-1; D not certain. The CDR3 consists of 15 residues. The V gene's germline CDR1 is SQVTM and CDR2 ANQGSEA. Trimming left V 4 bases short and J 4 bases short, with 19 bases between.

V gene TRBV19 combines with J gene TRBJ2-5; D unresolved. CDR1 is LNHDA and CDR2 is SQIVND in the germline V gene (reference sequence). The CDR3 has 15 amino acids. The V end was cut by 1 base, the J end by 4 bases, with 13 bases between. The CDR3 region has the DNA TGTGCCAGTAGTATAGGGCCCGAACTAAGAGAGACCCAGTACTTC. Translated: CASSIGPELRETQYF.

The V and J genes are TRBV9 and TRBJ2-2, with D possibly TRBD2 on 6 matching bases. The CDR3 spans 13 residues. Trimming pared 4 bases from V and 6 bases from J, leaving 10 bases between. Germline V gene lookup returns CDR1 SGDLS and CDR2 YYNGEE. CDR3 coding DNA: TGTGCCAGCAGCATCCGGGACTCCGGGGAGCTGTTTTTT. Its translation: CASSIRDSGELFF.

The J gene is TRBJ2-3, the V gene TRBV4-1, with no clear D. Germline values: CDR1 MGHRA, CDR2 YSYEKL. V lost 1 base, J lost 0 bases, and 5 bases lay in between. The length of the CDR3 is 14 residues. As DNA, the CDR3 is TGCGCCAGCAGCCAAGTCGGGAGCACAGATACGCAGTATTTT. Translated, it gives CASSQVGSTDTQYF.

The chain couples TRBV4-1 to TRBJ2-3, with TRBD2 matching over 9 bases. CDR1 and CDR2 from the germline V gene are MGHRA and YSYEKL. The CDR3 has 16 residues. Unmatched junction bases numbered 5, after V lost 3 bases and J lost 1 base. The CDR3 region has the DNA TGCGCCAGCAGCCAGTTAAGCGGGGGGCGCACAGATACGCAGTATTTT. As protein: CASSQLSGGRTDTQYF.

V and J are TRBV23-1 and TRBJ1-2; D remains ambiguous. TRBV23-1 is given ORF status, its function remaining uncertain. The ends were cut back, 6 bases at V and 0 bases at J, with 5 bases in the middle. The CDR3 has 12 residues. The CDR3 spells CASSRTNYGYTF. The CDR3 nucleotides read TGCGCCAGCAGCCGTACTAACTATGGCTACACCTTC.

This sequence joins TRBV4-3 and TRBJ2-1, with D uncertain. Germline CDR1 LGHNA, CDR2 YSLEER. Trimming took 0 bases from V and 0 from J, leaving 6 bases between them. The CDR3 runs to 15 residues. For the CDR3, the DNA is TGCGCCAGCAGCCAAGATAAAAACTCCTACAATGAGCAGTTCTTC. Its translation is CASSQDKNSYNEQFF.

The J gene is TRBJ2-1, the V gene TRBV7-2; 10 positions agree with TRBD2. Germline V gene sequence: CDR1 SGHTA, CDR2 FQGNSA. J lost 9 bases, V lost 3 bases, and 11 bases had no gene match. The CDR3 spans 16 residues. The CDR3 protein is CASSFLSSSGGTEQFF. The CDR3 coding sequence is TGTGCCAGCAGCTTCCTATCGTCTAGCGGGGGTACTGAGCAGTTCTTC. Full variable domain (remainder filled in from reference TRBV7-2 and TRBJ2-1): GAGVSQSPSNKVTEKGKDVELRCDPISGHTALYWYRQSLGQGLEFLIYFQGNSAPDKSGLPSDRFSAERTGGSVSTLTIQRTQQEDSAVYLCASSFLSSSGGTEQFFGPGTRLTVL.

The chain links TRBV19 to TRBJ1-5, with 12 positions matching TRBD1. With V trimmed by 4 bases and J by 7 bases, 8 bases remained unmatched. The CDR3 totals 16 residues. Germline lookup yields CDR1 LNHDA and CDR2 SQIVND (reference sequence). This chain's CDR3 is CASSNSGTGGGQPQHF. The CDR3 bases are TGTGCCAGTAGTAATTCCGGGACAGGGGGCGGACAGCCCCAGCATTTT.

A single count supports this clone. The rearrangement joins TRBV19 to TRBJ1-1; 9 nucleotides align to TRBD1. Germline assignment: CDR1 LNHDA and CDR2 SQIVND (reference sequence). After removal of 4 bases from V and 1 base from J, the junction contained 10 bases not matched to a gene. The CDR3 is 17 residues long. The chain's CDR3 is CASSTIPGTGSNTEAFF. In DNA, the CDR3 is TGTGCCAGTAGTACCATTCCCGGGACAGGGTCGAACACTGAAGCTTTCTTT.

This clone was detected only a few times. This rearrangement joins TRBV5-6 to TRBJ2-1; 9 bases are shared with TRBD2. Trimming removed 1 base from V and 0 bases from J; junction bases left unmatched: 2. Germline CDR1 is SGHDT and CDR2 is YYEEEE. The CDR3 is 16 residues long. The CDR3 loop is CASSLSSGVSYNEQFF. CDR3 bases: TGTGCCAGCAGCTTGTCTAGCGGGGTCTCCTACAATGAGCAGTTCTTC.

The V call is TRBV7-2, the J call TRBJ1-1; D is unresolved. The CDR3 is 12 residues long. Germline-derived CDR1 and CDR2 are SGHTA and FQGNSA. V gave up 3 bases and J gave up 6 bases, with 8 bases separating them. CDR3 sequence reads: CASSFSFSEAFF. CDR3 nucleotide sequence: TGTGCCAGCAGCTTTTCGTTTTCTGAAGCTTTCTTT.

The CDR3 DNA sequence: TGCGCCAGCAGCTTGGCTGGACTTGTTAGACAGAACACTGAAGCTTTCTTT. It codes for CASSLAGLVRQNTEAFF. The chain recombines TRBV5-1 with TRBJ1-1; D call uncertain. V gave up 0 bases and J gave up 1 base, with 16 bases separating them. Per the germline V gene, CDR1 is SGHRS and CDR2 is YFSETQ. The CDR3 is made up of 17 amino acids. Complete variable domain (other parts from reference TRBV5-1 and TRBJ1-1): KAGVTQTPRYLIKTRGQQVTLSCSPISGHRSVSWYQQTPGQGLQFLFEYFSETQRNKGNFPGRFSGRQFSNSRSEMNVSTLELGDSALYLCASSLAGLVRQNTEAFFGQGTRLTVV.

About this clone itself: This same CDR3 is encoded by further DNA sequences in the sample. The chain joins TRBV19 to TRBJ1-5; maybe TRBD1 (5 bases). Germline loops: CDR1 LNHDA, CDR2 SQIVND (reference sequence). Trimming stripped 5 bases from V and 7 bases from J, with 12 bases between. This CDR3 region has 13 residues. Here the CDR3 DNA reads TGTGCCAGTAGTGTTGACAGAATCCAGCCCCAGCATTTT. Translation: CASSVDRIQPQHF. The variable domain in full, completed from reference TRBV19 and TRBJ1-5, reads DGGITQSPKYLFRKEGQNVTLSCEQNLNHDAMYWYRQDPGQGLRLIYYSQIVNDFQKGDIAEGYSVSREKKESFPLTVTSAQKNPTAFYLCASSVDRIQPQHFGDGTRLSIL.

The chain combines TRBV15 with TRBJ1-1, with TRBD1 matching over 7 bases. Per the germline V gene, CDR1 is LNHNV and CDR2 is YYDKDF (reference sequence). The V segment lost 3 bases and the J segment 4 bases; nucleotides outside the gene matches: 5. This CDR3 contains 14 residues. The CDR3 here is CATSSTGVGTEAFF. The CDR3 DNA is TGTGCCACCAGCAGTACAGGGGTTGGCACTGAAGCTTTCTTT.